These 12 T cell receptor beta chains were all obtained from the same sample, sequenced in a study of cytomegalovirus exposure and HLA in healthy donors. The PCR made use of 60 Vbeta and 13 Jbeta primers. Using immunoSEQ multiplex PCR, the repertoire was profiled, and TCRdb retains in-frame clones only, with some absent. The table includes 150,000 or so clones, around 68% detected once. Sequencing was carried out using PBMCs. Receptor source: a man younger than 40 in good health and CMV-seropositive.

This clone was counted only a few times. CDR3 bases: TGTGCCAGTAGTTCACTAGCCCACAATGAGCAGTTCTTC. Translated, it gives CASSSLAHNEQFF. The chain has TRBV19 and TRBJ2-1, with D possibly matching TRBD2 (6 bases). There are 13 residues in the CDR3. The germline CDR1 and CDR2 sequences are LNHDA and SQIVND (reference sequence). The V gene lost 5 bases and the J gene lost 5 bases, with 10 bases spanning the gap.

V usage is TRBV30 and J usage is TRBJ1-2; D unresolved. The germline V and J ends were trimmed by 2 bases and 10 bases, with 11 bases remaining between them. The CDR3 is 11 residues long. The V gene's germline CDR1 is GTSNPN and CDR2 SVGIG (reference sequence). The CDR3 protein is CAWSTERFYTF. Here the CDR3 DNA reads TGTGCCTGGAGTACGGAGAGATTCTACACCTTC.

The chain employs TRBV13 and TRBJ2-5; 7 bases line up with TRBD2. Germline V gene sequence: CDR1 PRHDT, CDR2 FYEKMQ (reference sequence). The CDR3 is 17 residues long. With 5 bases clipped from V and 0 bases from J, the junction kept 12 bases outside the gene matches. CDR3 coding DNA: TGTGCCAGCAGCCCGGGGCTAGCGGTCCCCAACCAAGAGACCCAGTACTTC. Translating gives CASSPGLAVPNQETQYF.

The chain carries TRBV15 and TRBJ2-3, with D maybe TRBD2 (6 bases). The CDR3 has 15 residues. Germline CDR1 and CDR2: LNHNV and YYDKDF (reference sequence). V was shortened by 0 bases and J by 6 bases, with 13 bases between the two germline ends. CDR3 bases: TGTGCCACCAGCAGAGATTTGGGGGGAACCGATACGCAGTATTTT. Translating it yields CATSRDLGGTDTQYF.

The CDR3 DNA follows: TGTGCCAGCAGCGTTGGACTAGCGGAAACAGATACGCAGTATTTT. It encodes CASSVGLAETDTQYF. The chain couples TRBV9 to TRBJ2-3; 10 bases line up with TRBD2. J was trimmed by 3 bases and V by 2 bases; bases with no gene match: 3. This CDR3 spans 15 amino acids. The V gene's germline CDR1 is SGDLS and CDR2 YYNGEE.

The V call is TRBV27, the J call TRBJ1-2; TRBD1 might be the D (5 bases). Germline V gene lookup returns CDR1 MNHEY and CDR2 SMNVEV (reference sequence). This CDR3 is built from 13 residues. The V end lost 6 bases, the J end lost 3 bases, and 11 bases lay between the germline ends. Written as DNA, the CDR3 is TGTGCCAGCAGCAGGGATCGGGACTATGGCTACACCTTC. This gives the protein CASSRDRDYGYTF.

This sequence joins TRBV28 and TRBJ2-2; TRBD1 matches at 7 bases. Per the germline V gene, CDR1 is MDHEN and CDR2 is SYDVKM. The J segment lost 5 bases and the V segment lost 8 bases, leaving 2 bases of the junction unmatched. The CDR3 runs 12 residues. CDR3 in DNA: TGTGCCAGCCAGACAGGGACCGGGGAGCTGTTTTTT. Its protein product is CASQTGTGELFF.

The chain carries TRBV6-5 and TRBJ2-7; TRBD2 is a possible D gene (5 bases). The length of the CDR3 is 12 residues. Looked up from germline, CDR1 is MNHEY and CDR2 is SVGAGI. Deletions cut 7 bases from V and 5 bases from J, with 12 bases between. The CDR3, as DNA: TGTGCCAGCATCAACTGGAGGAACGAGCAGTACTTC. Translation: CASINWRNEQYF.

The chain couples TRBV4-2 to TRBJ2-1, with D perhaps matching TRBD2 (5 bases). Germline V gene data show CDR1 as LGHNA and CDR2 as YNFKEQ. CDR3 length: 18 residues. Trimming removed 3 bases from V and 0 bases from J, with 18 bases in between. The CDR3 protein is CASSQEAWVSPSYNEQFF. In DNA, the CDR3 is TGTGCCAGCAGCCAGGAGGCGTGGGTCTCCCCCTCCTACAATGAGCAGTTCTTC.

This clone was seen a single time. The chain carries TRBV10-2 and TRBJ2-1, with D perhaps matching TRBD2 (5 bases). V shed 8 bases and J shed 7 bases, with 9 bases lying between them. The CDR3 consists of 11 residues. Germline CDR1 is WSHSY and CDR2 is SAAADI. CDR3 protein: CASWTENEQFF. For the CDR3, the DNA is TGCGCCAGCTGGACTGAGAATGAGCAGTTCTTC.

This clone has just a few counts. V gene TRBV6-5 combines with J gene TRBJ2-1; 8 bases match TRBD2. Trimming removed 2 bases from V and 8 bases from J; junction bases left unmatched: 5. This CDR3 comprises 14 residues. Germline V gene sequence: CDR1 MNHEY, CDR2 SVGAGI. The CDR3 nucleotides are TGTGCCAGCAGTTACGAGAAGCGGGAGCATGAGCAGTTCTTC. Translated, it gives CASSYEKREHEQFF.

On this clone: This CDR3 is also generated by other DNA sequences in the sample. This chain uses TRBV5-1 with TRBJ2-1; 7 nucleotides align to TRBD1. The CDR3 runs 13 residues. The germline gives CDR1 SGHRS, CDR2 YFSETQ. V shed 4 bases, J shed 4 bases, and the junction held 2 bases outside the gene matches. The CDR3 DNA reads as TGCGCCAGCAGCCCGGGACAGTACAATGAGCAGTTCTTC. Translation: CASSPGQYNEQFF.